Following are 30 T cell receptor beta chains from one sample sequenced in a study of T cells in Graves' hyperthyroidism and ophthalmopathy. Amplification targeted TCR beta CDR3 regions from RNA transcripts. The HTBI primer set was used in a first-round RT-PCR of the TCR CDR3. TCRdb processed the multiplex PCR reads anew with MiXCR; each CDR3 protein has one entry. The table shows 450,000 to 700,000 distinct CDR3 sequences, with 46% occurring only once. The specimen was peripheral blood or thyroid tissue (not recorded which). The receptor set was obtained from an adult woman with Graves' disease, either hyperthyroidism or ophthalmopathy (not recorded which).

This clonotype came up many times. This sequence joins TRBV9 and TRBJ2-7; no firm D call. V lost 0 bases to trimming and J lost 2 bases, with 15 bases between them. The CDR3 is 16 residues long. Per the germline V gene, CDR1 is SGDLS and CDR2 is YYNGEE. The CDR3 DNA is TGTGCCAGCAGCGTAGAGGGCCGAGCGAGCCCCTACGAGCAGTACTTC. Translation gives CASSVEGRASPYEQYF.

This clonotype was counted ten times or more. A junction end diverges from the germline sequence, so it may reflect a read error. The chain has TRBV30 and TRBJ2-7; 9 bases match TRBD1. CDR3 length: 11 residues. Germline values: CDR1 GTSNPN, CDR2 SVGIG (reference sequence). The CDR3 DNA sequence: TGTGCCTGGAGTGTAGGGGACAGGGTGGACTTC. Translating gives CAWSVGDRVDF.

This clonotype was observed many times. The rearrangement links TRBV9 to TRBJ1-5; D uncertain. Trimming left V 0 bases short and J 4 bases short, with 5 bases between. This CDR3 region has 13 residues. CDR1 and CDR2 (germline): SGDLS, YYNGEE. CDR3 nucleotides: TGTGCCAGCAGCGTAGGATGGAATCAGCCCCAGCATTTT. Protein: CASSVGWNQPQHF.

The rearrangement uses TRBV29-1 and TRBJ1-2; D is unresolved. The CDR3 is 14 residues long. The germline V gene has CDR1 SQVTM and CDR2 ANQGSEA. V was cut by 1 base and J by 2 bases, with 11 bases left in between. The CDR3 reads CSVEGAGKNYGYTF. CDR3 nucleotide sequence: TGCAGCGTTGAAGGGGCCGGGAAAAACTATGGCTACACCTTC.

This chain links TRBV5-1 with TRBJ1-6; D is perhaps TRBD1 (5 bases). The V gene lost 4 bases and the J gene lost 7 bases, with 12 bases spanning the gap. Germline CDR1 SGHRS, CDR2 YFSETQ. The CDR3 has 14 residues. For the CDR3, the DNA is TGCGCCAGCAGCCCCTCAGGGCTCAATTCACCCCTCCACTTT. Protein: CASSPSGLNSPLHF.

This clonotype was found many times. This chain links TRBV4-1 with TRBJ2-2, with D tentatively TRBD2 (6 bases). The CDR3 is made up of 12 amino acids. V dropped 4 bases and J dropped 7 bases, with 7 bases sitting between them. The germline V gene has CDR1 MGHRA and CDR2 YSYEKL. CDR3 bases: TGCGCCAGCAGCCGGGGGGTCGGGGAGCTGTTTTTT. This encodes CASSRGVGELFF.

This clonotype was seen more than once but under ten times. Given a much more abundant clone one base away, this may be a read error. The CDR3: CASSLSAEYYEQHF. CDR3 sequence (DNA): TGCGCCAGCAGCTTGTCGGCAGAATACTACGAGCAGCACTTC. The chain uses TRBV5-1 and TRBJ2-7; D gene uncertain. Germline V gives CDR1 SGHRS, CDR2 YFSETQ. This CDR3 spans 14 amino acids.

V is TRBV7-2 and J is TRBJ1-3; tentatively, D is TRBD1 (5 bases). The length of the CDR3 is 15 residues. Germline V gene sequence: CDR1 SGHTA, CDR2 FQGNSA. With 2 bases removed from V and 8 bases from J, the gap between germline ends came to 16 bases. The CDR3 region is CASSLRRDDGHTIYF. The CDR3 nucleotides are TGTGCCAGCAGCTTACGCAGGGACGATGGCCACACCATATATTTT.

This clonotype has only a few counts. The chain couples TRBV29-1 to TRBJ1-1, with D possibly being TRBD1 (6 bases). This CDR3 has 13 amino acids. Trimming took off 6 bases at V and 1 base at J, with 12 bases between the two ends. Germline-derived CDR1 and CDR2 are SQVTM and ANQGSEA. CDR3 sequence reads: CSVNRDQNTEAFF. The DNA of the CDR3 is TGCAGCGTCAACAGGGACCAGAACACTGAAGCTTTCTTT.

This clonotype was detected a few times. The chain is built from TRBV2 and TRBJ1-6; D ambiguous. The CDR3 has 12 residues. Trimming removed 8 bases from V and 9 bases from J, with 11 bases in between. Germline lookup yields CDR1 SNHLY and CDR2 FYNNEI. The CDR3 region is CASRLMSSPLHF. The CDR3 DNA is TGTGCCAGCCGGTTGATGAGTTCACCCCTCCACTTT.

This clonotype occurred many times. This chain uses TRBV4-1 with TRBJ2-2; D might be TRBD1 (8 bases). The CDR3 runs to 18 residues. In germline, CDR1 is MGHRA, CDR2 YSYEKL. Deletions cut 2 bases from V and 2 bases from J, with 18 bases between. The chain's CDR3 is CASSQPSAGQANTGELFF. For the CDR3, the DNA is TGCGCCAGCAGCCAACCGTCAGCGGGACAGGCCAACACCGGGGAGCTGTTTTTT.

CDR3 protein: CASSLMPGGVGYTF. The CDR3 region has the DNA TGTGCCAGCAGCTTGATGCCGGGGGGAGTTGGCTACACCTTC. V gene TRBV7-3 combines with J gene TRBJ1-2; a possible D gene is TRBD1 (5 bases). Germline V gene data show CDR1 as SGHTA and CDR2 as FQGTGA. The CDR3 sequence is 14 residues long. Trimming took 3 bases from V and 7 from J, leaving 15 bases between them.

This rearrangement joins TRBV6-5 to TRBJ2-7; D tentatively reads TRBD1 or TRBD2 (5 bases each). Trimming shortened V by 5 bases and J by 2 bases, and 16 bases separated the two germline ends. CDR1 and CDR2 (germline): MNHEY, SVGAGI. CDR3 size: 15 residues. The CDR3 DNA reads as TGTGCCAGCAGTCCTTTCCGGGACCAAACCTACGAGCAGTACTTC. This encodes CASSPFRDQTYEQYF.

The CDR3 sequence is CASSRTLSGQGEGYGYTF. The CDR3 DNA reads as TGTGCCAGCTCACGAACACTTTCCGGACAGGGTGAGGGCTATGGCTACACCTTC. The gene calls are TRBV14 and TRBJ1-2; TRBD1 agrees at 8 bases. Trimming removed 8 bases from V and 4 bases from J; junction bases left unmatched: 21. The CDR3 sequence is 18 residues long. Per germline, CDR1 SGHDN and CDR2 FVKESK.

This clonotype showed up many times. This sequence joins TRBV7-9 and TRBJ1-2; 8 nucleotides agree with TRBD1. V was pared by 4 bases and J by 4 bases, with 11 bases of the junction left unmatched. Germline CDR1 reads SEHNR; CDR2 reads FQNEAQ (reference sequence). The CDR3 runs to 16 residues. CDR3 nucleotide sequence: TGTGCCAGCAGCTCCCTCCCAGGGACAGGCTTCTATGGCTACACCTTC. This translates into CASSSLPGTGFYGYTF.

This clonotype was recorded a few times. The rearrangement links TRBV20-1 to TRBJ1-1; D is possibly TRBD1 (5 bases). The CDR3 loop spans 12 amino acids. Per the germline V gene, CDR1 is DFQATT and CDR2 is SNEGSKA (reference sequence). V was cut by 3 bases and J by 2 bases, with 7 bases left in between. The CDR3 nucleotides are TGCAGTGCTAGCCAGGGAAACACTGAAGCTTTCTTT. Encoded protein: CSASQGNTEAFF.

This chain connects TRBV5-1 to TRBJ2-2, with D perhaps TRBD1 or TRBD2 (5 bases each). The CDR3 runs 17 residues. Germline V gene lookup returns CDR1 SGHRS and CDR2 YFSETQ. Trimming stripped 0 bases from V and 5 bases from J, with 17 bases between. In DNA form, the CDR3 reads TGCGCCAGCAGCTTGGCAGGGCCCGGGTTAGCGACCGGGGAGCTGTTTTTT. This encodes CASSLAGPGLATGELFF.

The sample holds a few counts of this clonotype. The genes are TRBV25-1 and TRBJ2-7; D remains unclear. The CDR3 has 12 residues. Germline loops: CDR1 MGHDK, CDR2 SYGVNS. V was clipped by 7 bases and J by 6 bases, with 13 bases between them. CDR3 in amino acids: CASNVVGAEQYF. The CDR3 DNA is TGTGCCAGCAATGTCGTCGGAGCCGAGCAGTACTTC.

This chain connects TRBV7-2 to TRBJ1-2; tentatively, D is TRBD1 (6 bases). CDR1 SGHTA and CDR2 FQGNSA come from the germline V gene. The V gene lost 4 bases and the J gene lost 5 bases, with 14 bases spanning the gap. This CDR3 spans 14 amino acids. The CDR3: CASSSSGGSYGYTF. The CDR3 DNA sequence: TGTGCCAGCAGCTCTTCCGGGGGCTCGTATGGCTACACCTTC. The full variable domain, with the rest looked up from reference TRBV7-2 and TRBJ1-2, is GAGVSQSPSNKVTEKGKDVELRCDPISGHTALYWYRQSLGQGLEFLIYFQGNSAPDKSGLPSDRFSAERTGGSVSTLTIQRTQQEDSAVYLCASSSSGGSYGYTFGSGTRLTVV.

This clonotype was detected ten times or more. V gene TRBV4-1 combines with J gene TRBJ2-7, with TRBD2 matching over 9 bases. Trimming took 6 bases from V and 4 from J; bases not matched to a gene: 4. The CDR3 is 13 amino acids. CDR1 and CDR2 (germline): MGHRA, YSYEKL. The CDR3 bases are TGCGCCAGCAGGCGGACTAGCGAGTACGAGCAGTACTTC. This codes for CASRRTSEYEQYF.

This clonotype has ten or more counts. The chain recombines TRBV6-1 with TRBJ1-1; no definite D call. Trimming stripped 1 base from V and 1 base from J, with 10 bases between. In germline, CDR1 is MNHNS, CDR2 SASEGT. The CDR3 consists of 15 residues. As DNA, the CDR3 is TGTGCCAGCAGTGAAGGGGTGTACAGGAACACTGAAGCTTTCTTT. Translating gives CASSEGVYRNTEAFF.

The CDR3 coding sequence is TGCGCCAGCAGCTTGGCCGACAGGGGGGAGCTGTTTTTT. Its protein product is CASSLADRGELFF. This chain joins TRBV5-1 and TRBJ2-2; TRBD1 is a possible D gene (6 bases). Between the trimmed V and J ends, which lost 0 bases and 8 bases, there was a span of 8 bases. Germline V gene lookup returns CDR1 SGHRS and CDR2 YFSETQ. The CDR3 has 13 residues.

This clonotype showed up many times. In DNA, the CDR3 is TGTGCCAGCAGCCCTCTGGGGAACACTGAAGCTTTCTTT. Its translation is CASSPLGNTEAFF. The chain couples TRBV5-5 to TRBJ1-1; no definite D call. This CDR3 has 13 amino acids. Germline assignment: CDR1 SGHKS and CDR2 YYEKEE (reference sequence). V lost 4 bases, J lost 1 base, and 8 bases lay in between.

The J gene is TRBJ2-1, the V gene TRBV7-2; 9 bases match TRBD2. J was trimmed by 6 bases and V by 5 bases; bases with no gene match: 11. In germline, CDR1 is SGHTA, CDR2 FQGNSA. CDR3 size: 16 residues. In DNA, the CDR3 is TGTGCCAGCAGCGCCCTAGCGGGGCGGTTGGGCAATGAGCAGTTCTTC. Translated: CASSALAGRLGNEQFF.

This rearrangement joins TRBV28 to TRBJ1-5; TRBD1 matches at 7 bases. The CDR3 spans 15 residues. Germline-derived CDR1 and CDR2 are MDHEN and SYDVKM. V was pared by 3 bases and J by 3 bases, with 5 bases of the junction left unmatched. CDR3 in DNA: TGTGCCAGCAGTTTCCCGGACAGGAACAATCAGCCCCAGCATTTT. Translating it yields CASSFPDRNNQPQHF.

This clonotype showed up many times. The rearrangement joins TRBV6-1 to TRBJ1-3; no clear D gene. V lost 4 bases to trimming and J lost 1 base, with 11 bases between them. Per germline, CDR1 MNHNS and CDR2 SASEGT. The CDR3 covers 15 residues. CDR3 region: CASSGSVLSGNTIYF. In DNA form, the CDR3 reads TGTGCCAGCAGTGGTAGCGTCCTTTCTGGAAACACCATATATTTT.

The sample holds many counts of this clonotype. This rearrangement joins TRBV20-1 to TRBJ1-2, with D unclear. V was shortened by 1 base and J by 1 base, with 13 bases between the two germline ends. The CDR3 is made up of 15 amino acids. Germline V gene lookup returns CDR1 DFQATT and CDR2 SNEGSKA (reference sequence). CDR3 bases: TGCAGTGCTAGAGTATCGGACTACAATAACTATGGCTACACCTTC. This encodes CSARVSDYNNYGYTF.

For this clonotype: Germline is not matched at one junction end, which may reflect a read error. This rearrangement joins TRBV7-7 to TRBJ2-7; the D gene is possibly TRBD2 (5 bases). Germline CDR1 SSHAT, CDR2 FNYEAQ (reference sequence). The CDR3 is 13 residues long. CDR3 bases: TGTGCTAGCAGCTTAGAACTAGGGAATGAGCAGTACTTC. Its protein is CASSLELGNEQYF.

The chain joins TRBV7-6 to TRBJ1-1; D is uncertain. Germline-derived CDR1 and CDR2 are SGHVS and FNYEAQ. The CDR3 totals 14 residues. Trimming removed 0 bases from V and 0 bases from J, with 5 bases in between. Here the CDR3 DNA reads TGTGCCAGCAGCTTAGCCCCCCTGAACACTGAAGCTTTCTTT. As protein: CASSLAPLNTEAFF.

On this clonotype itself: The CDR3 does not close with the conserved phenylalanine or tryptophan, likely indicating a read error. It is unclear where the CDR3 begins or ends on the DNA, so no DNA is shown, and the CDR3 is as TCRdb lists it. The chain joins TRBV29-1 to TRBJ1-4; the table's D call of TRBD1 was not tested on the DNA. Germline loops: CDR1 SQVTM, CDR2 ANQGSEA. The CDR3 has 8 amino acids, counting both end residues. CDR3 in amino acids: CSVGQGGY.